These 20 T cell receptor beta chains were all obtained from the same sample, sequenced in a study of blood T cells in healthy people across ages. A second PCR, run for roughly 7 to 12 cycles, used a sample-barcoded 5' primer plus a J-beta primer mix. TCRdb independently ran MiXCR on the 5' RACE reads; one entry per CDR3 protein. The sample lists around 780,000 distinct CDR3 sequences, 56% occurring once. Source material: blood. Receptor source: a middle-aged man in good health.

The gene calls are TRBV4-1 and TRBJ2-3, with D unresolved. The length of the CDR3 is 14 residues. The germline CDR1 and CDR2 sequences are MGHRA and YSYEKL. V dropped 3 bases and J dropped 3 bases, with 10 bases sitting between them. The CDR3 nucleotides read TGCGCCAGCAGCCAGGATTCCTGGACAGATACGCAGTATTTT. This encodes CASSQDSWTDTQYF.

The CDR3 region has the DNA TGTGCCAGCAGTTTGGGTTGGGGAATGGAGAATGAGCAGTTCTTC. The encoded protein is CASSLGWGMENEQFF. V is TRBV27 and J is TRBJ2-1; D is unclear. V shed 3 bases and J shed 7 bases, with 16 bases lying between them. The CDR3 contains 15 residues. Germline V gene sequence: CDR1 MNHEY, CDR2 SMNVEV (reference sequence).

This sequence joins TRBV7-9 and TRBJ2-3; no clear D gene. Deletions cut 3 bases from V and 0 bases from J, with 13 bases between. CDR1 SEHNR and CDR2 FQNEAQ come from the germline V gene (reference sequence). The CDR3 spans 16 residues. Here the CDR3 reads CASSFRQGLSTDTQYF. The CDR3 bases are TGTGCCAGCAGCTTCCGCCAAGGGCTTAGCACAGATACGCAGTATTTT.

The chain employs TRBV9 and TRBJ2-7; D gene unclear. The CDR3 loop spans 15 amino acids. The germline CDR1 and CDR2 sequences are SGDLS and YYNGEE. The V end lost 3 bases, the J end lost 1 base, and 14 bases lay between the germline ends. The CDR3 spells CASSASSHESYEQYF. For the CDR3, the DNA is TGTGCCAGCAGCGCCTCCTCTCACGAATCCTACGAGCAGTACTTC.

CDR3 nucleotide sequence: TGTGCCAGCAGTCAGGCGGGCTTGGGACAGGGGGCAGATACGCAGTATTTT. This translates into CASSQAGLGQGADTQYF. The V call is TRBV28, the J call TRBJ2-3; 11 bases fit TRBD1. V shed 5 bases and J 4 bases; nucleotides not matched to a gene: 11. The CDR3 spans 17 residues. Germline lookup yields CDR1 MDHEN and CDR2 SYDVKM.

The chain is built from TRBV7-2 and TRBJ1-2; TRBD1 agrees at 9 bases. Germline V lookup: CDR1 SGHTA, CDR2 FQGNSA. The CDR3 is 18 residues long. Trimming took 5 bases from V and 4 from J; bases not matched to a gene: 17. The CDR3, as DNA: TGTGCCAGCAGCGAGATCCAACAGGGGGCTAGGTTGGTCTATGGCTACACCTTC. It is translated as CASSEIQQGARLVYGYTF.

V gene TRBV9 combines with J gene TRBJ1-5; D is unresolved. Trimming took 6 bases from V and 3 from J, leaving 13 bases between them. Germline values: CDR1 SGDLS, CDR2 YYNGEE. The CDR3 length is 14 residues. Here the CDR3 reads CASNGGGVNQPQHF. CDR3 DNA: TGTGCCAGCAATGGTGGCGGGGTCAATCAGCCCCAGCATTTT.

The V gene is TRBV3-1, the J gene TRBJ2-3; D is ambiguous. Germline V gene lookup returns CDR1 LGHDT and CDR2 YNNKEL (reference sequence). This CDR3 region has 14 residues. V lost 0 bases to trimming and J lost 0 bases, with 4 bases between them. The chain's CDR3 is CASSQEYSTDTQYF. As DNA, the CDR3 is TGTGCCAGCAGCCAAGAGTACAGCACAGATACGCAGTATTTT.

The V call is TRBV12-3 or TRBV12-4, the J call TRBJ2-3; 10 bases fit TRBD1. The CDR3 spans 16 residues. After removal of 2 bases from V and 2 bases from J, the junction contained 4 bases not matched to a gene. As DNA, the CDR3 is TGTGCCAGCAGTTTACTGGGACAGGGGACCACAGATACGCAGTATTTT. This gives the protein CASSLLGQGTTDTQYF.

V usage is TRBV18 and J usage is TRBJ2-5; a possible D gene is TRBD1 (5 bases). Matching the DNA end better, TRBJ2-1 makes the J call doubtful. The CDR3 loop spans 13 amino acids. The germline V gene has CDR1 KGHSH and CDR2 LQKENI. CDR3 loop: CASSRGHQETQFF. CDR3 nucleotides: TGTGCCAGCTCACGAGGACACCAAGAGACCCAGTTCTTC.

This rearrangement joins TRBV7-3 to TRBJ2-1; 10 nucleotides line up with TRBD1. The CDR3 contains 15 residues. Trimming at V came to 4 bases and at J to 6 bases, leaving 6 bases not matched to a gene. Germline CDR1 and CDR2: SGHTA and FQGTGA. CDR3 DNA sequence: TGTGCCAGCAGCTCGGACAGGGGGGCGTTCAATGAGCAGTTCTTC. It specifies CASSSDRGAFNEQFF.

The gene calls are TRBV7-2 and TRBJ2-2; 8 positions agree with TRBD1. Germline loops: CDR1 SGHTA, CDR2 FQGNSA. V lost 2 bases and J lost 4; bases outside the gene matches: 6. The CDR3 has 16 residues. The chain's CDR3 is CASSLSPDRATGELFF. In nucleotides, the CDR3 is TGTGCCAGCAGCTTAAGCCCGGACAGGGCCACCGGGGAGCTGTTTTTT.

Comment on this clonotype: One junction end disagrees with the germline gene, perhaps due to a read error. The CDR3 DNA reads as TGTGCCGGCAGCTTAGGAGTACCTTATAGCAATCAGCCCCAGCATTTT. Protein sequence: CAGSLGVPYSNQPQHF. The rearrangement joins TRBV7-2 to TRBJ1-5, with D hard to call. The CDR3 has 16 residues. Germline CDR1 and CDR2: SGHTA and FQGNSA.

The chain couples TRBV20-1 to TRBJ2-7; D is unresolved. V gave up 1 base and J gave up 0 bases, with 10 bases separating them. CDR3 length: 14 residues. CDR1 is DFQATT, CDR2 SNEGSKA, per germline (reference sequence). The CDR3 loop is CSARGGSFSYEQYF. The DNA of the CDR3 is TGCAGTGCTAGAGGGGGAAGTTTCTCCTACGAGCAGTACTTC.

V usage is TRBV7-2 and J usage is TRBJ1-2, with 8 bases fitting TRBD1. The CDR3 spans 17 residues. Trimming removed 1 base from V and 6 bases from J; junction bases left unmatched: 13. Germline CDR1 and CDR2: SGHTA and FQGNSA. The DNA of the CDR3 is TGTGCCAGCAGCTTAGTCCCCAGGGACAGGCCTCCGGATGGCTACACCTTC. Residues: CASSLVPRDRPPDGYTF.

The CDR3 DNA is TGTGCCAGCAGCTTAGGCCCGGGGCAGACTGAAGCTTTCTTT. Encoded protein: CASSLGPGQTEAFF. The chain employs TRBV7-2 and TRBJ1-1; D may be TRBD1 (5 bases). This CDR3 spans 14 amino acids. Germline V gene data show CDR1 as SGHTA and CDR2 as FQGNSA. V shed 1 base and J shed 5 bases, with 11 bases lying between them.

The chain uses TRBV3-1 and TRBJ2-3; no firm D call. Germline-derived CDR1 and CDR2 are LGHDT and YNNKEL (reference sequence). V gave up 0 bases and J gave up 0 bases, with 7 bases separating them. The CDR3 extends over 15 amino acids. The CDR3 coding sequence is TGTGCCAGCAGCCAAGAGGGCCCTAGCACAGATACGCAGTATTTT. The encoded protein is CASSQEGPSTDTQYF.

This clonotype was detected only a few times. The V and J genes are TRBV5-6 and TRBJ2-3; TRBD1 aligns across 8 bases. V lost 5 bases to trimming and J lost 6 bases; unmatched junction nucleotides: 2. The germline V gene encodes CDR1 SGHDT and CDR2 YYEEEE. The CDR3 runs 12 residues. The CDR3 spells CASRRDRDTQYF. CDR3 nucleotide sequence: TGTGCCAGCAGACGGGACAGGGATACGCAGTATTTT.

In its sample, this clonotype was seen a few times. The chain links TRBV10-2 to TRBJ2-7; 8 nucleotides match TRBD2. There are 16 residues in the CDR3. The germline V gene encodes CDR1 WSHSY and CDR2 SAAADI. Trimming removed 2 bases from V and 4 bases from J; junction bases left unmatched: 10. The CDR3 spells CASSEPGLAGIYEQYF. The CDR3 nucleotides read TGCGCCAGCAGTGAGCCGGGGCTAGCGGGTATATACGAGCAGTACTTC.

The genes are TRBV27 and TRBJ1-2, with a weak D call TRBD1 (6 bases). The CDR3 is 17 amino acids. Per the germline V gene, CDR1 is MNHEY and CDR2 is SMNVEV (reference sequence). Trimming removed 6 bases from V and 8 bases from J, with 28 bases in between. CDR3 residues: CASRKRARQEPSEGYTF. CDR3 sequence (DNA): TGTGCCAGCAGAAAACGCGCCCGACAGGAGCCTTCTGAGGGCTACACCTTC.